This note documents a single TCR beta chain sequence. Its antigen remains unknown. CDR1 is SQVTM, CDR2 ANQGSEA, per germline. CDR3 length equals 13 residues. V was cut by 3 bases and J by 5 bases, with 13 bases left in between. This specimen belongs to a study of response to subunit inactivated influenza vaccine. MiXCR, applied by TCRdb to the RT-PCR reads, yields one record per CDR3 protein. In the table there are hundreds of thousands of distinct CDR3 sequences, around a sixth of which are singletons. Study outcomes and limitations: Each seasonal flu vaccination may recruit only limited new T cells, authors suggested.

V gene TRBV29-1 combines with J gene TRBJ2-5, with D possibly being TRBD1 or TRBD2 (5 bases each). This receptor was obtained from a man aged 50-60 years who received an inactivated influenza vaccine. This specimen was PBMCs from blood, taken about 13 days after vaccination. The CDR3 bases are TGCAGCGTTGACCCAGGGAGTTGGGAGACCCAGTACTTC. Translated: CSVDPGSWETQYF.